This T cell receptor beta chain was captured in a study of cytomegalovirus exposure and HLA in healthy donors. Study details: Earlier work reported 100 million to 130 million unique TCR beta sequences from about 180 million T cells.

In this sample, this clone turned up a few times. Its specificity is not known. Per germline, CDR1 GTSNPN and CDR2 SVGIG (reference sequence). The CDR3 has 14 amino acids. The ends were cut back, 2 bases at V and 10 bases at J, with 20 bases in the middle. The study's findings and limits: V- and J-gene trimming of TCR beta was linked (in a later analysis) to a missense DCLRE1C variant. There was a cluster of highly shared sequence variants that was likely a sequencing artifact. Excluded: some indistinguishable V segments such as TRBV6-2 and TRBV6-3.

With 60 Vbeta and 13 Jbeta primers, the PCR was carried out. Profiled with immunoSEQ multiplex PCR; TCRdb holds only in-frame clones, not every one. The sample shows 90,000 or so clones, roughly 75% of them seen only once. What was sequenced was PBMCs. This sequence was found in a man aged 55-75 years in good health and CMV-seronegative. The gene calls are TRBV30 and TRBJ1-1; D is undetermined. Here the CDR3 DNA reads TGTGCCTGGAGTATCAAGCTAAAGTGGGAGCGAGCTTTCTTT. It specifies CAWSIKLKWERAFF.